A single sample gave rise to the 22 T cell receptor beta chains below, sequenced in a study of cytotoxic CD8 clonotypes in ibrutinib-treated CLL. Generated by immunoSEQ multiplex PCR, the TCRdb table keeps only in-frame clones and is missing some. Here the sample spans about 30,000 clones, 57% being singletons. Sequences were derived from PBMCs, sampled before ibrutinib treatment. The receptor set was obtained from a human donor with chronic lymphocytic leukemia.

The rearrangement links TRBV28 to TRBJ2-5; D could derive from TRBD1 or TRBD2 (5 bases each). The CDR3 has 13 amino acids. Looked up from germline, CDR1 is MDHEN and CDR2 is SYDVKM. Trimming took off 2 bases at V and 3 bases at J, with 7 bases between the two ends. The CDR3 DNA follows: TGTGCCAGCAGTTTAGGGGGAGAAGAGACCCAGTACTTC. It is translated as CASSLGGEETQYF.

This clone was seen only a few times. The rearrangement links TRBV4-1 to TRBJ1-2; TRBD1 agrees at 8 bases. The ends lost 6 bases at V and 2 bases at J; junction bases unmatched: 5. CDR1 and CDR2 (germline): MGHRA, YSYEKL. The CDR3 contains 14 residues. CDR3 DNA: TGCGCCAGCAGACGACAGGGGATGAACTATGGCTACACCTTC. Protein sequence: CASRRQGMNYGYTF.

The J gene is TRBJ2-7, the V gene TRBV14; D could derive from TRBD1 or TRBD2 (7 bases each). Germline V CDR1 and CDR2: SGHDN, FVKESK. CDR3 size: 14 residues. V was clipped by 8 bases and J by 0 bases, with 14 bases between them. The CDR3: CASRRGGNSYEQYF. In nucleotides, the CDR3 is TGTGCCAGCCGCAGGGGGGGCAACTCCTACGAGCAGTACTTC.

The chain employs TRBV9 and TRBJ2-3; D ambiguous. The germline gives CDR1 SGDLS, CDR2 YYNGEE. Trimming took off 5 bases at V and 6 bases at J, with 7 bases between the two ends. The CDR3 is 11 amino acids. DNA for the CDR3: TGTGCCAGCAGAGAAGCGGATACGCAGTATTTT. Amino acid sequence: CASREADTQYF. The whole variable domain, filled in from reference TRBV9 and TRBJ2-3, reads DSGVTQTPKHLITATGQRVTLRCSPRSGDLSVYWYQQSLDQGLQFLIQYYNGEERAKGNILERFSAQQFPDLHSELNLSSLELGDSALYFCASREADTQYFGPGTRLTVL.

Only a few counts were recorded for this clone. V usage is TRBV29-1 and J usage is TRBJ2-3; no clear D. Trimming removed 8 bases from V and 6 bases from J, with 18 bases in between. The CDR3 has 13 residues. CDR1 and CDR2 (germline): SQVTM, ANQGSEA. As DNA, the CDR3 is TGCAGCTACGGTGGGCGTACTACGGATACGCAGTATTTT. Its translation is CSYGGRTTDTQYF.

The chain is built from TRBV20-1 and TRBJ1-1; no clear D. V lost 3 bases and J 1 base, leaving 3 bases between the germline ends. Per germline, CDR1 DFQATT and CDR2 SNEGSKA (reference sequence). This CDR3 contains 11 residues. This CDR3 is CSASRNTEAFF. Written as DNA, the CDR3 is TGCAGTGCTAGTCGGAACACTGAAGCTTTCTTT.

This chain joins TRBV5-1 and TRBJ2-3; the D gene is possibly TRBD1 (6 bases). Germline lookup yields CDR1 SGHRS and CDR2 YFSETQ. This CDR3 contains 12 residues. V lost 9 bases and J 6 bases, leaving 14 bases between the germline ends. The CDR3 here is CATGNRADTQYF. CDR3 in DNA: TGCGCCACGGGCAACAGGGCTGATACGCAGTATTTT.

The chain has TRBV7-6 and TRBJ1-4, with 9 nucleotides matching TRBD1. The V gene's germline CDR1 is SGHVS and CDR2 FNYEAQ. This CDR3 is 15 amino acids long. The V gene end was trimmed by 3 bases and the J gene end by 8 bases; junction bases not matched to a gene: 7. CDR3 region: CASSFSDRGGEKLFF. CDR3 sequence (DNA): TGTGCCAGCAGCTTCTCTGACAGGGGGGGAGAAAAACTGTTTTTT.

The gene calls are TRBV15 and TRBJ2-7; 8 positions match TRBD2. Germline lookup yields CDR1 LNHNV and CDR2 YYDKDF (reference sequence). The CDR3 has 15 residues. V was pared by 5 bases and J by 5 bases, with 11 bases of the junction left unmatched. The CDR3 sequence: CATSLQRLAGHEQYF. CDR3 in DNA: TGTGCCACCAGCCTTCAGCGGCTAGCGGGCCACGAGCAGTACTTC.

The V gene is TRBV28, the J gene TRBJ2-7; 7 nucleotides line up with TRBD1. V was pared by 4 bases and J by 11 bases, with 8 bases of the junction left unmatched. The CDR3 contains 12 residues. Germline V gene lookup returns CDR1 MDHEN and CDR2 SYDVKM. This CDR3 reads CASSYTRQGEYF. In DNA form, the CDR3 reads TGTGCCAGCAGTTATACCCGGCAGGGGGAGTACTTC.

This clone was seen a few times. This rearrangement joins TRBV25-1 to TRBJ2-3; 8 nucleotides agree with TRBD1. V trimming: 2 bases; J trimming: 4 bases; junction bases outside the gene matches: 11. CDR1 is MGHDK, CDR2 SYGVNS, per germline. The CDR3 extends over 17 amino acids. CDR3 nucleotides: TGTGCCAGCAGTGAAGGGAACCAGGGGGCTGGTTCAGATACGCAGTATTTT. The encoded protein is CASSEGNQGAGSDTQYF.

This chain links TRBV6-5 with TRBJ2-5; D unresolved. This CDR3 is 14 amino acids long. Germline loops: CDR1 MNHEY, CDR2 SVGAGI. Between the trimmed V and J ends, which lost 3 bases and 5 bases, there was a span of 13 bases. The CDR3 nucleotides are TGTGCCAGCAGTTATGCTGGGTCCTGGGAGACCCAGTACTTC. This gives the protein CASSYAGSWETQYF.

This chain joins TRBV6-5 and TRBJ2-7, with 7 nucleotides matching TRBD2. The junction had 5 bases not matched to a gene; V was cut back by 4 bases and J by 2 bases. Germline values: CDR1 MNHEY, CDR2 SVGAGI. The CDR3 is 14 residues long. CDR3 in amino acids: CASSSKRGPYEQYF. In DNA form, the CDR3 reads TGTGCCAGCAGTTCTAAGCGGGGTCCCTACGAGCAGTACTTC.

DNA of the CDR3: TGTGCCAGCAGACACGACCCCGGGGGAGGCACAGATACGCAGTATTTT. Translated: CASRHDPGGGTDTQYF. The genes are TRBV2 and TRBJ2-3; D is possibly TRBD2 (6 bases). Germline CDR1 SNHLY, CDR2 FYNNEI. Trimming cost V 6 bases and J 1 base, with 17 bases left between them. The CDR3 extends over 16 amino acids.

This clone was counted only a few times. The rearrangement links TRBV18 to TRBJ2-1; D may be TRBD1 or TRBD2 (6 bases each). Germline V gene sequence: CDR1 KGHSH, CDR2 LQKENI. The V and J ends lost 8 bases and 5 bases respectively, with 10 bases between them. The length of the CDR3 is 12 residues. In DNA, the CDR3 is TGTGCCAGCCGGAGGGGGAACAATGAGCAGTTCTTC. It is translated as CASRRGNNEQFF.

This CDR3 reads CASSPGGRGNEKLFF. In DNA form, the CDR3 reads TGTGCCAGCAGCCCGGGGGGCAGGGGGAATGAAAAACTGTTTTTT. The chain carries TRBV5-4 and TRBJ1-4; TRBD1 matches at 7 bases. The CDR3 runs to 15 residues. The germline V gene encodes CDR1 SGHNT and CDR2 YYREEE (reference sequence). V lost 4 bases to trimming and J lost 5 bases; unmatched junction nucleotides: 8.

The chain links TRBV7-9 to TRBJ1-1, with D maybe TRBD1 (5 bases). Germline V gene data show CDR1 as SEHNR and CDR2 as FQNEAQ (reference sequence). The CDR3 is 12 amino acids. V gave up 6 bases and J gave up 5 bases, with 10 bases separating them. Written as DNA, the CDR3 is TGTGCCAGCAGGGGGCCCGGAACTGAAGCTTTCTTT. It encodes CASRGPGTEAFF.

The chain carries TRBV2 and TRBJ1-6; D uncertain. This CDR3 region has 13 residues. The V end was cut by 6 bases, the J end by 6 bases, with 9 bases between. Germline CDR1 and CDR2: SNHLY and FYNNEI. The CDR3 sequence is CASRELSNSPLHF. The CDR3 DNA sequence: TGTGCCAGCAGAGAGTTGAGTAATTCACCCCTCCACTTT.

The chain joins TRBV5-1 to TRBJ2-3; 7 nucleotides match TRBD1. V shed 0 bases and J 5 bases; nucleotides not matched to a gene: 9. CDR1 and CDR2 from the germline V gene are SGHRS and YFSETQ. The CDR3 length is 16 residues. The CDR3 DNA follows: TGCGCCAGCAGCTTGGCATCCGGGACAGTTGGAGATACGCAGTATTTT. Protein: CASSLASGTVGDTQYF. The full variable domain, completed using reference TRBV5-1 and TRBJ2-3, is KAGVTQTPRYLIKTRGQQVTLSCSPISGHRSVSWYQQTPGQGLQFLFEYFSETQRNKGNFPGRFSGRQFSNSRSEMNVSTLELGDSALYLCASSLASGTVGDTQYFGPGTRLTVL.

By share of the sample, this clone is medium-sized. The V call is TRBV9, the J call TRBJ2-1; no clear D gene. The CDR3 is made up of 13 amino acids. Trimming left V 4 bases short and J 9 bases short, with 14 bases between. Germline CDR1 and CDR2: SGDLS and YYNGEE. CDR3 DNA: TGTGCCAGCAGCACCGATTTATCCGCTGAGCAGTTCTTC. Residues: CASSTDLSAEQFF.

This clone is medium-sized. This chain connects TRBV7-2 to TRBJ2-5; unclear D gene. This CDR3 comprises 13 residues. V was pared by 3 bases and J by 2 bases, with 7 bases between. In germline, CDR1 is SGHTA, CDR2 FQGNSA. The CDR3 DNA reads TGTGCCAGCAGCTTGCCAGCACAAGAGACCCAGTACTTC. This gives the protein CASSLPAQETQYF. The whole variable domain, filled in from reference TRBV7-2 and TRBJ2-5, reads GAGVSQSPSNKVTEKGKDVELRCDPISGHTALYWYRQSLGQGLEFLIYFQGNSAPDKSGLPSDRFSAERTGGSVSTLTIQRTQQEDSAVYLCASSLPAQETQYFGPGTRLLVL.

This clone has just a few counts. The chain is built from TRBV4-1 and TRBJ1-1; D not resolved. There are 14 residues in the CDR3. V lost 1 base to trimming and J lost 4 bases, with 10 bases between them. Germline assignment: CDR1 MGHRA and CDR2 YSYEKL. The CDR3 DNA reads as TGCGCCAGCAGCCAAGGTGCGGGAGGCACTGAAGCTTTCTTT. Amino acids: CASSQGAGGTEAFF.